This entry lists 19 T cell receptor beta chains sequenced from one sample in a study of T-cell reconstitution after alpha-beta-depleted transplantation in children. Unique molecular identifiers were incorporated during preparation of the TCRbeta library. TCRdb recomputed calls from the PCR reads with MiXCR, one row per CDR3 protein. The table shows more than 550,000 distinct CDR3 sequences, with about 10% occurring only once. The source material was PBMCs from the stem cell graft donor, sampled from the stem cell graft. The receptors stem from a human donor who donated a stem cell graft to a child with acute myeloid leukemia.

This clonotype has a handful of counts. For the CDR3, the DNA is TGTGCCAGCAGCCCCCGGACTAGCGGGAGATCAGATACGCAGTATTTT. It yields the protein CASSPRTSGRSDTQYF. The chain links TRBV11-3 to TRBJ2-3, with TRBD2 matching over 13 bases. CDR1 and CDR2 (germline): SGHNT, YENEEA. Trimming took 5 bases from V and 4 from J; bases not matched to a gene: 6. This CDR3 contains 16 residues.

This clonotype appeared many times. The chain carries TRBV27 and TRBJ1-5; D ambiguous. This CDR3 region has 14 residues. In germline, CDR1 is MNHEY, CDR2 SMNVEV (reference sequence). V dropped 3 bases and J dropped 3 bases, with 9 bases sitting between them. The CDR3: CASSLPGLNQPQHF. The CDR3 DNA follows: TGTGCCAGCAGTTTGCCTGGACTCAATCAGCCCCAGCATTTT.

This clonotype was seen more than once but under ten times. The V call is TRBV28, the J call TRBJ1-1; no clear D gene. Trimming stripped 0 bases from V and 1 base from J, with 12 bases between. The CDR3 is 16 amino acids. Germline CDR1 is MDHEN and CDR2 is SYDVKM. Here the CDR3 DNA reads TGTGCCAGCAGTTTATGGGCCCTAACAGCGAACACTGAAGCTTTCTTT. Encoded protein: CASSLWALTANTEAFF.

V is TRBV30 and J is TRBJ1-1; the D gene is possibly TRBD1 (6 bases). The germline V gene encodes CDR1 GTSNPN and CDR2 SVGIG (reference sequence). Trimming pared 5 bases from V and 1 base from J, leaving 11 bases between. CDR3 length: 13 residues. CDR3 bases: TGTGCCTGGGCCACAGGGACGAACACTGAAGCTTTCTTT. Its translation: CAWATGTNTEAFF.

This clonotype has a count of ten or more. The J gene is TRBJ1-1, the V gene TRBV27; tentatively, D is TRBD1 (5 bases). This CDR3 contains 15 residues. The V end lost 4 bases, the J end lost 0 bases, and 12 bases lay between the germline ends. In germline, CDR1 is MNHEY, CDR2 SMNVEV (reference sequence). Written as DNA, the CDR3 is TGTGCCAGCAGTTGGGAGGGGACGGTGAACACTGAAGCTTTCTTT. This encodes CASSWEGTVNTEAFF.

V and J are TRBV4-3 and TRBJ2-7, with 8 nucleotides matching TRBD2. CDR3 length: 16 residues. Germline values: CDR1 LGHNA, CDR2 YSLEER. With V trimmed by 1 base and J by 1 base, 6 bases remained unmatched. CDR3 sequence (DNA): TGCGCCAGCAGCCAAGGGGCTAGCGGGTCGTCCTACGAGCAGTACTTC. Translation gives CASSQGASGSSYEQYF.

This clonotype was recorded a few times. The rearrangement links TRBV9 to TRBJ1-6; TRBD1 matches at 7 bases. The ends lost 0 bases at V and 8 bases at J; junction bases unmatched: 8. The CDR3 is made up of 16 amino acids. Germline V lookup: CDR1 SGDLS, CDR2 YYNGEE. DNA of the CDR3: TGTGCCAGCAGCGTAGGTGGCAGGGGGGAGGATTCACCCCTCCACTTT. Protein sequence: CASSVGGRGEDSPLHF.

This clonotype appeared a few times. The CDR3: CASSQDRRLADNEQFF. The CDR3 region has the DNA TGCGCCAGCAGCCAAGATCGAAGACTAGCGGACAATGAGCAGTTCTTC. The chain has TRBV4-3 and TRBJ2-1; 9 bases fit TRBD2. Trimming took 0 bases from V and 5 from J; bases not matched to a gene: 5. The germline CDR1 and CDR2 sequences are LGHNA and YSLEER. The CDR3 extends over 16 amino acids.

The chain carries TRBV20-1 and TRBJ2-1, with TRBD2 matching over 9 bases. The CDR3 spans 19 residues. V was clipped by 0 bases and J by 2 bases; unmatched bases: 14. The V gene's germline CDR1 is DFQATT and CDR2 SNEGSKA (reference sequence). The CDR3 DNA reads as TGCAGTGCTAGAGATCCTTCCGGACTAGCGCCATATCCCTACAATGAGCAGTTCTTC. Translating it yields CSARDPSGLAPYPYNEQFF.

The J gene is TRBJ2-7, the V gene TRBV6-5; the match to TRBD1 covers 7 bases. The germline CDR1 and CDR2 sequences are MNHEY and SVGAGI. CDR3 length: 15 amino acids. V lost 1 base and J lost 6; bases outside the gene matches: 9. The CDR3 bases are TGTGCCAGCAGTTACTACCCACAGGGGTCCGGCGAGCAGTACTTC. Translation gives CASSYYPQGSGEQYF.

This clonotype has at least ten counts. V is TRBV12-3 or TRBV12-4 and J is TRBJ2-7, with 10 bases fitting TRBD2. The CDR3 covers 15 residues. V shed 3 bases, J shed 4 bases, and the junction held 6 bases outside the gene matches. The chain's CDR3 is CASSFSGRSRYEQYF. DNA for the CDR3: TGTGCCAGCAGTTTTAGCGGGAGGTCCCGTTACGAGCAGTACTTC.

The rearrangement joins TRBV10-3 to TRBJ2-1; 8 bases are shared with TRBD2. V dropped 7 bases and J dropped 1; count of bases not matched to a gene: 6. Germline V gives CDR1 ENHRY, CDR2 SYGVKD. The CDR3 loop spans 15 amino acids. The CDR3 loop reads CAITPSGSSYNEQFF. Here the CDR3 DNA reads TGTGCCATCACCCCGAGCGGGAGTTCCTACAATGAGCAGTTCTTC.

The V gene is TRBV7-9, the J gene TRBJ2-7; D may correspond to TRBD1 or TRBD2 (5 bases each). Trimming shortened V by 3 bases and J by 0 bases, and 15 bases separated the two germline ends. Germline V gene lookup returns CDR1 SEHNR and CDR2 FQNEAQ (reference sequence). The CDR3 is 16 amino acids. CDR3 in amino acids: CASSFVWDRLSYEQYF. The DNA of the CDR3 is TGTGCCAGCAGCTTTGTGTGGGACCGCCTCTCCTACGAGCAGTACTTC.

This clonotype was counted at least ten times. The chain is built from TRBV5-1 and TRBJ1-4, with a weak D call TRBD1 (5 bases). The ends were cut back, 3 bases at V and 8 bases at J, with 14 bases in the middle. The germline V gene encodes CDR1 SGHRS and CDR2 YFSETQ. This CDR3 comprises 14 residues. The CDR3: CASSYGGENEKLFF. Written as DNA, the CDR3 is TGCGCCAGCAGCTATGGAGGGGAGAACGAAAAACTGTTTTTT.

This clonotype was counted ten times or more. The V and J genes are TRBV7-2 and TRBJ2-1, with a weak D call TRBD2 (6 bases). The CDR3 is 17 residues long. The germline V gene has CDR1 SGHTA and CDR2 FQGNSA. Between the trimmed V and J ends, which lost 1 base and 1 base, there was a span of 14 bases. CDR3 loop: CASSLVSGGISYNEQFF. CDR3 sequence (DNA): TGTGCCAGCAGCTTAGTTAGCGGAGGGATATCCTACAATGAGCAGTTCTTC.

This clonotype was seen at least ten times. The rearrangement links TRBV7-3 to TRBJ1-1, with a possible D match to TRBD1 (5 bases). Germline V gives CDR1 SGHTA, CDR2 FQGTGA. This CDR3 has 13 amino acids. V was clipped by 6 bases and J by 2 bases, with 10 bases between them. CDR3 sequence (DNA): TGTGCCAGCAGGAGGGGCAGAAACACTGAAGCTTTCTTT. This sequence encodes CASRRGRNTEAFF.

The chain has TRBV20-1 and TRBJ2-7; D remains unclear. V was cut by 2 bases and J by 0 bases, with 8 bases left in between. This CDR3 region has 13 residues. Germline assignment: CDR1 DFQATT and CDR2 SNEGSKA (reference sequence). The chain's CDR3 is CSARRPSSYEQYF. In DNA, the CDR3 is TGCAGTGCTAGACGGCCTAGCTCCTACGAGCAGTACTTC.

This sequence joins TRBV14 and TRBJ2-3, with 11 bases identical to TRBD1. The CDR3 consists of 16 residues. V lost 5 bases to trimming and J lost 3 bases; unmatched junction nucleotides: 7. The germline V gene encodes CDR1 SGHDN and CDR2 FVKESK. The CDR3 sequence is CASSLRTGGLTDTQYF. In DNA form, the CDR3 reads TGTGCCAGCAGCTTGCGGACAGGGGGCCTGACAGATACGCAGTATTTT. Full variable domain (remainder filled in from reference TRBV14 and TRBJ2-3): EAGVTQFPSHSVIEKGQTVTLRCDPISGHDNLYWYRRVMGKEIKFLLHFVKESKQDESGMPNNRFLAERTGGTYSTLKVQPAELEDSGVYFCASSLRTGGLTDTQYFGPGTRLTVL.

This clonotype has ten or more counts. This chain uses TRBV5-1 with TRBJ2-7, with D hard to call. Trimming removed 2 bases from V and 5 bases from J, with 8 bases in between. This CDR3 has 12 residues. Per the germline V gene, CDR1 is SGHRS and CDR2 is YFSETQ. CDR3 residues: CASSLSLDEQYF. The DNA for the CDR3 is TGCGCCAGCAGCTTATCACTTGACGAGCAGTACTTC.